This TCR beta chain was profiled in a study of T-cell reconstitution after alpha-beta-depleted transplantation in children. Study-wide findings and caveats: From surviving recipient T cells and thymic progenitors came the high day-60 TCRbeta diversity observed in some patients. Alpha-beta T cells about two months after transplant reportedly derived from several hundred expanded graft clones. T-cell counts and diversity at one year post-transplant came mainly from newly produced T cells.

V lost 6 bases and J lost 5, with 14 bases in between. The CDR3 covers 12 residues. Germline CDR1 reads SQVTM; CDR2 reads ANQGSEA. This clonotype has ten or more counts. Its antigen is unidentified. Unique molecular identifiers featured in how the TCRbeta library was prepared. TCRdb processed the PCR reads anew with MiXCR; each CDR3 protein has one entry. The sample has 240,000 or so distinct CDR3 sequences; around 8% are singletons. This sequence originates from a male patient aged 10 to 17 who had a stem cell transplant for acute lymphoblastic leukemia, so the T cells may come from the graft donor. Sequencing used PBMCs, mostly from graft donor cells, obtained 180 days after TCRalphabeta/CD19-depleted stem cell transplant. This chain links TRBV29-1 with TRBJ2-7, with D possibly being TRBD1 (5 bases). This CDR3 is CSVEIQGNEQYF. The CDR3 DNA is TGCAGCGTCGAAATTCAGGGTAACGAGCAGTACTTC.